These T cell receptor beta chains were read from a single sample in a study of OX40 agonist ivuxolimab in advanced cancers. The method was immunoSEQ multiplex PCR; TCRdb's version includes in-frame clones alone and lacks a portion of them. The repertoire holds some 76,000 clones, approximately 80% seen once, with roughly 7% in the top ten. Sequencing was performed on CD4+ or CD8+ T cells sorted from blood, taken in a trial of the OX40 agonist ivuxolimab. These receptors originate from an adult with an advanced solid tumor such as melanoma, head and neck, liver or kidney cancer. CDR3s include the opening cysteine and the closing phenylalanine or tryptophan. The D gene is left open where the match is weak. Some rows mark clone size as missing; the rest say once, few, many or name a class of expanded clone.

J gene,D gene,clone size,CDR3 length,V gene,CDR3 protein,CDR3 DNA
TRBJ2-1,TRBD1,.,15,TRBV7-7,CASSFGQGGYNEQFF,TGTGCTAGCAGCTTCGGACAGGGGGGCTACAATGAGCAGTTCTTC
TRBJ2-7,TRBD1,.,14,TRBV11-2,CASSVGQGEYEQYF,TGTGCCAGCAGCGTCGGACAGGGGGAGTACGAGCAGTACTTC
TRBJ2-1,TRBD2,.,16,TRBV19,CASRSSASGRLNEQFF,TGTGCCAGCCGGTCCTCGGCTAGCGGGAGGCTGAATGAGCAGTTCTTC
TRBJ1-4,.,.,13,TRBV18,CASSPSRDSELFF,TGTGCCAGCTCACCGTCCCGGGACTCAGAGCTGTTTTTT
TRBJ2-3,.,.,13,TRBV29-1,CSVEDRVIDTQYF,TGCAGCGTTGAAGACAGGGTGATAGATACGCAGTATTTT
TRBJ1-1,.,once,10,TRBV30,CAWSRTEAFF,TGTGCCTGGAGTCGAACTGAAGCTTTCTTT
TRBJ1-1,.,.,14,TRBV5-1,CASSLEYGGTEAFF,TGCGCCAGCAGCTTGGAGTACGGCGGGACTGAAGCTTTCTTT
TRBJ2-7,.,once,19,TRBV5-1,CASSFGTYIYEGIHYEQYF,TGCGCCAGCAGCTTTGGAACATATATCTACGAGGGTATACACTACGAGCAGTACTTC
TRBJ2-7,TRBD2,.,15,TRBV28,CASSLYSGETYEQYF,TGTGCCAGCAGCCTATATAGCGGGGAAACCTACGAGCAGTACTTC
TRBJ1-2,TRBD1,.,15,TRBV11-1,CASSPGTGGVYGYTF,TGTGCCAGCAGTCCCGGGACAGGGGGCGTCTATGGCTACACCTTC
TRBJ2-2,.,.,16,TRBV18,CASSPRQAASGGELFF,TGTGCCAGCTCACCCCGACAGGCCGCCTCGGGAGGGGAGCTGTTTTTT
TRBJ2-5,.,.,15,TRBV6-6,CAAAFRGYSQETQYF,TGTGCCGCCGCCTTCCGGGGGTACAGCCAAGAGACCCAGTACTTC
TRBJ1-2,TRBD1,few,12,TRBV29-1,CSVGQGLYGYTF,TGCAGCGTCGGACAGGGTCTCTATGGCTACACCTTC
TRBJ2-7,.,.,14,TRBV7-8,CASSLSEQGTEQYF,TGTGCCAGCAGCTTAAGCGAACAGGGAACCGAGCAGTACTTC
TRBJ2-1,TRBD2,many,15,TRBV11-1,CASSLAGTRDNEQFF,TGTGCCAGCAGCTTAGCGGGGACTAGGGACAATGAGCAGTTCTTC
TRBJ1-3,.,few,15,TRBV11-3,CASSLKTYSGNTIYF,TGTGCCAGCAGCTTAAAGACTTACTCTGGAAACACCATATATTTT
TRBJ2-1,TRBD2,.,15,TRBV30,CASTPGTSSYNEQFF,TGTGCCTCCACACCCGGGACTAGCTCCTACAATGAGCAGTTCTTC
TRBJ2-3,TRBD2,.,17,TRBV2,CVCAGLAGLRGTDTQYF,TGTGTATGTGCGGGACTAGCGGGATTAAGGGGCACAGATACGCAGTATTTT
TRBJ1-1,.,.,14,TRBV7-9,CASSPRGVSGEAFF,TGTGCCAGCAGCCCGAGGGGGGTATCGGGTGAAGCTTTCTTT
TRBJ2-7,TRBD1,.,15,TRBV28,CASSPPTGSSYEQYF,TGTGCCAGCAGCCCCCCGACAGGGTCATCCTACGAGCAGTACTTC
TRBJ2-7,.,once,14,TRBV10-2,CASSDPGSSYEQYF,TGCGCCAGCAGTGACCCAGGGAGCTCCTACGAGCAGTACTTC
TRBJ2-5,TRBD1,few,14,TRBV10-2,CASSETGGEETQYF,TGCGCCAGCAGCGAGACAGGGGGCGAAGAGACCCAGTACTTC
TRBJ1-2,.,.,15,TRBV6-4,CASSPEEGVNYGYTF,TGTGCCAGCAGCCCCGAAGAGGGGGTTAACTATGGCTACACCTTC
TRBJ2-1,TRBD2,.,18,TRBV19,CASSLRGLAGPYYNEQFF,TGTGCCAGTAGTCTCCGGGGACTAGCGGGACCATACTACAATGAGCAGTTCTTC
TRBJ1-2,.,.,12,TRBV10-3,CAISTDYYGYTF,TGTGCCATCTCCACGGATTACTATGGCTACACCTTC
TRBJ1-2,TRBD1,.,15,TRBV9,CASSQAGGTVYGYTF,TGTGCCAGCAGCCAGGCAGGGGGGACAGTCTATGGCTACACCTTC
TRBJ1-2,TRBD1,.,14,TRBV4-3,CASSPGTENYGYTF,TGCGCCAGCAGCCCAGGGACAGAGAACTATGGCTACACCTTC
TRBJ2-5,TRBD2,few,17,TRBV4-2,CASSQDLSGGYQETQYF,TGTGCCAGCAGCCAAGATCTGAGCGGGGGGTACCAAGAGACCCAGTACTTC
TRBJ1-4,.,once,14,TRBV7-3,CASSPTGASEKLFF,TGTGCCAGCAGCCCGACGGGAGCGAGTGAAAAACTGTTTTTT
TRBJ2-3,TRBD1,once,15,TRBV14,CASSLDRVRADTQYF,TGTGCCAGCAGCCTCGACAGGGTTCGGGCAGATACGCAGTATTTT
TRBJ1-4,TRBD1,.,23,TRBV13,CASSLYIPPVGQGATWANEKLFF,TGTGCCAGCAGCTTATATATCCCCCCTGTGGGACAGGGGGCGACTTGGGCTAATGAAAAACTGTTTTTT